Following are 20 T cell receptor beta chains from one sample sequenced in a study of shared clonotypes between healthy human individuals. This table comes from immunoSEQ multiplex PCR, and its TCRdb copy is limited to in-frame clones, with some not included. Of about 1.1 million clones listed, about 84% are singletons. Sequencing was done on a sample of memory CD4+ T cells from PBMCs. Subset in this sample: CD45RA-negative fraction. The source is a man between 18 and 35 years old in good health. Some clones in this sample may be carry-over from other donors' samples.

For the CDR3, the DNA is TGTGCCAGCTCACCACTTGTGGTATCTAGCACAGATACGCAGTATTTT. Translating it yields CASSPLVVSSTDTQYF. The chain couples TRBV18 to TRBJ2-3, with D unclear. The CDR3 runs to 16 residues. With 1 base removed from V and 0 bases from J, the gap between germline ends came to 11 bases. The germline CDR1 and CDR2 sequences are KGHSH and LQKENI.

The CDR3 protein is CASSVQGQETQYF. The CDR3, as DNA: TGCGCCAGCAGCGTGCAGGGTCAAGAGACCCAGTACTTC. This chain connects TRBV5-1 to TRBJ2-5, with D possibly TRBD1 on 5 matching bases. In germline, CDR1 is SGHRS, CDR2 YFSETQ. This CDR3 comprises 13 residues. Deletions cut 4 bases from V and 2 bases from J, with 9 bases between.

The CDR3 spells CASSFGQGTRYEQYF. CDR3 coding DNA: TGTGCCAGCAGTTTCGGACAGGGCACTAGGTACGAGCAGTACTTC. The chain links TRBV28 to TRBJ2-7, with TRBD1 identical over 8 bases. J gave up 4 bases and V 3 bases, and 8 bases lay outside the gene matches. Germline assignment: CDR1 MDHEN and CDR2 SYDVKM. The CDR3 has 15 amino acids.

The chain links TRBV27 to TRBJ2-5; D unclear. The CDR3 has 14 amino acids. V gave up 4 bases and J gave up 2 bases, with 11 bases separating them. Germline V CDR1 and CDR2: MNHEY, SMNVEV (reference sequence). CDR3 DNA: TGTGCCAGCAGTTATATGCGGAGTCAAGAGACCCAGTACTTC. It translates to CASSYMRSQETQYF.

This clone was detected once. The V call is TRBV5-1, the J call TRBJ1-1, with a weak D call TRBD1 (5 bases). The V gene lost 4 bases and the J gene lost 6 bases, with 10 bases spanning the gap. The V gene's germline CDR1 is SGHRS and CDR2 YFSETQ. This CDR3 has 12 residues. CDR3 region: CASSRDGPEAFF. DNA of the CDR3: TGCGCCAGCAGCCGGGACGGGCCTGAAGCTTTCTTT.

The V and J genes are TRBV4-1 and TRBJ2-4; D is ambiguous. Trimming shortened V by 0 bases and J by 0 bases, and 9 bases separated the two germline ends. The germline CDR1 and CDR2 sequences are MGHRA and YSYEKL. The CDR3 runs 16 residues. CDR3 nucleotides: TGCGCCAGCAGCCAAGATCACTTACCAGCCAAAAACATTCAGTACTTC. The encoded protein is CASSQDHLPAKNIQYF.

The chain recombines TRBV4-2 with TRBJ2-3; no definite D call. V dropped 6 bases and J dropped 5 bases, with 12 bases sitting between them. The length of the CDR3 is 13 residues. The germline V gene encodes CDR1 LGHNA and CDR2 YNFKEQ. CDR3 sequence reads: CASSTMGGDTQYF. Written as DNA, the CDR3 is TGTGCCAGCAGTACGATGGGCGGAGATACGCAGTATTTT.

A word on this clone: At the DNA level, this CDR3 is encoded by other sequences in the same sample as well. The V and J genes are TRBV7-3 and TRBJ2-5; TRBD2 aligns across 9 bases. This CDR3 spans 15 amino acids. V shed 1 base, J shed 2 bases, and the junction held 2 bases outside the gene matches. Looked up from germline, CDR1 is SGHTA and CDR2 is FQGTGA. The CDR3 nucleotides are TGTGCCAGCAGCTTAATAGCGGGAGTGCAAGAGACCCAGTACTTC. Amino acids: CASSLIAGVQETQYF. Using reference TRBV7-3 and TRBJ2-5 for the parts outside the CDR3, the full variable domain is GAGVSQTPSNKVTEKGKYVELRCDPISGHTALYWYRQSLGQGPEFLIYFQGTGAADDSGLPNDRFFAVRPEGSVSTLKIQRTERGDSAVYLCASSLIAGVQETQYFGPGTRLLVL.

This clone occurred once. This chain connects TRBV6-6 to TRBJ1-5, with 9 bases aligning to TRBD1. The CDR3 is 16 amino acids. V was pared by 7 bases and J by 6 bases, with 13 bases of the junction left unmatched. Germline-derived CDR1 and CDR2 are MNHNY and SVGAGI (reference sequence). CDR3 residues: CASTQSTGTGSQPQHF. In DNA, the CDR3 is TGTGCCAGCACCCAAAGTACCGGGACAGGGAGTCAGCCCCAGCATTTT.

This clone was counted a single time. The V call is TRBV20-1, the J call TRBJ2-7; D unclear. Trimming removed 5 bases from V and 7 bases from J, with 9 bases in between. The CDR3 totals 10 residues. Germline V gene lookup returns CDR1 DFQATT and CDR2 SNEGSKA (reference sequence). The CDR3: CSAQLREQYF. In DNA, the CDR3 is TGCAGTGCTCAACTACGAGAGCAGTACTTC.

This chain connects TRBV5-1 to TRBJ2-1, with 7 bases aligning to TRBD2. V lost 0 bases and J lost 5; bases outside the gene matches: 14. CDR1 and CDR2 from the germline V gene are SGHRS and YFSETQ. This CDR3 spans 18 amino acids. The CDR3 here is CASSLGLSAGVGDNEQFF. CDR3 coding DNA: TGCGCCAGCAGCTTGGGTCTCTCTGCGGGAGTGGGGGACAATGAGCAGTTCTTC.

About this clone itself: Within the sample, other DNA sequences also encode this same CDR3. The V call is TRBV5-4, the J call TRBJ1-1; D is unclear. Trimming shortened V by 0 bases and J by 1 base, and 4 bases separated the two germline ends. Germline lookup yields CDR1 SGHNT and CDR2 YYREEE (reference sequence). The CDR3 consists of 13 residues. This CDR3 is CASSLGRNTEAFF. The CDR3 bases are TGTGCCAGCAGCTTGGGACGGAACACTGAAGCTTTCTTT.

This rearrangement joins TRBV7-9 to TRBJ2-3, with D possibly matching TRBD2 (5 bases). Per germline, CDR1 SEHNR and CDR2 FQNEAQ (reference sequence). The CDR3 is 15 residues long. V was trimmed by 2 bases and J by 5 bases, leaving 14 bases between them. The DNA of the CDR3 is TGTGCCAGCAGCTTAATATGGGGAGACGGAGATACGCAGTATTTT. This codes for CASSLIWGDGDTQYF.

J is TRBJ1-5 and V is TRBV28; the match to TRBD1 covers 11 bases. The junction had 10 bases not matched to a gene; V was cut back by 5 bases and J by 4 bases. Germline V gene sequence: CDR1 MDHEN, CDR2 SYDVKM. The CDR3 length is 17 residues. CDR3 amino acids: CASSAPGTGGLNQPQHF. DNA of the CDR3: TGTGCCAGCAGTGCCCCCGGGACAGGGGGTTTGAATCAGCCCCAGCATTTT.

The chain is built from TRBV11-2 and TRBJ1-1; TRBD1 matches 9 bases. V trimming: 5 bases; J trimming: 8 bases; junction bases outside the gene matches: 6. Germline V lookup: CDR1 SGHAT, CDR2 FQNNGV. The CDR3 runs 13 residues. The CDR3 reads CASSRRQGGEAFF. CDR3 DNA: TGTGCCAGCAGCCGTAGACAGGGGGGCGAAGCTTTCTTT.

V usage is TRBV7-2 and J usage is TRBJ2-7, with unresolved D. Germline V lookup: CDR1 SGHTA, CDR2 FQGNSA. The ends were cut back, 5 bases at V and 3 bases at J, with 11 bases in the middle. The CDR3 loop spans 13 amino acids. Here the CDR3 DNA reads TGTGCCAGCAGCCGCAAACGTGACTACGAGCAGTACTTC. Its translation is CASSRKRDYEQYF.

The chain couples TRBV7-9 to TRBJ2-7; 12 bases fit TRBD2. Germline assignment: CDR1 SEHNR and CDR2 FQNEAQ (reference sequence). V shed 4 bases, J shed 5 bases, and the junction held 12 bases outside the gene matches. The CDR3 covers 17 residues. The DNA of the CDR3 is TGTGCCAGCAGCTCCTCGACTACTAGCGGGAGGTTGGACGAGCAGTACTTC. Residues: CASSSSTTSGRLDEQYF.

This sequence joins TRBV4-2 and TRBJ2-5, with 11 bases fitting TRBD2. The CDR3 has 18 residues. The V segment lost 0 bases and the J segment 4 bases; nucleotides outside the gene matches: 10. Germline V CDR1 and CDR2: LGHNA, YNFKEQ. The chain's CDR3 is CASSQDLGSGRGGETQYF. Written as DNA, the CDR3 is TGTGCCAGCAGCCAAGATCTTGGTAGCGGGAGGGGAGGAGAGACCCAGTACTTC.

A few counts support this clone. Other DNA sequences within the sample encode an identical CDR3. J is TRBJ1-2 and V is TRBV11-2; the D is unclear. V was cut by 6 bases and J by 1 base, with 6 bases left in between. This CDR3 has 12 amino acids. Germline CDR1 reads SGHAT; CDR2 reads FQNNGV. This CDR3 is CASSFSNYGYTF. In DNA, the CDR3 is TGTGCCAGCAGTTTCAGTAACTATGGCTACACCTTC.

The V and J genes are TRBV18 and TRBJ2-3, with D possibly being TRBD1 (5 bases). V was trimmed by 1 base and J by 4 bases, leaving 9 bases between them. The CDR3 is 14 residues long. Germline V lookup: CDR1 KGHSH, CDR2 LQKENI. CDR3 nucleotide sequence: TGTGCCAGCTCACCACAGGGGTTTGCAGATACGCAGTATTTT. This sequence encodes CASSPQGFADTQYF.